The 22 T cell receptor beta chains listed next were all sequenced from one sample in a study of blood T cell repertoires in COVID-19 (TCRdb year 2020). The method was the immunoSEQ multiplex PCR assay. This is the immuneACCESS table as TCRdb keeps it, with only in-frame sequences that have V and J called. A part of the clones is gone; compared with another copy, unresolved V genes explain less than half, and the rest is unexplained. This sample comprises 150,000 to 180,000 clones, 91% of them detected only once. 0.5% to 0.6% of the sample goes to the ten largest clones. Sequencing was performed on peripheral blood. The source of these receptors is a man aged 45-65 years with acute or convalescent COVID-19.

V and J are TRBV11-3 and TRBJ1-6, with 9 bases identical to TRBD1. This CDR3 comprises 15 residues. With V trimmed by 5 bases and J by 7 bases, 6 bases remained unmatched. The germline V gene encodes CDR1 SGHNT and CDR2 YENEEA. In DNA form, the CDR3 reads TGTGCCAGCAGCCTGGGACAGGGACCCAATTCACCCCTCCACTTT. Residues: CASSLGQGPNSPLHF.

This CDR3 reads CASSQQGNTEAFF. The CDR3 bases are TGTGCCAGCTCACAACAGGGGAACACTGAAGCTTTCTTT. The chain is built from TRBV18 and TRBJ1-1, with D perhaps TRBD1 (6 bases). The CDR3 consists of 13 residues. The V end was cut by 4 bases, the J end by 1 base, with 7 bases between. In germline, CDR1 is KGHSH, CDR2 LQKENI.

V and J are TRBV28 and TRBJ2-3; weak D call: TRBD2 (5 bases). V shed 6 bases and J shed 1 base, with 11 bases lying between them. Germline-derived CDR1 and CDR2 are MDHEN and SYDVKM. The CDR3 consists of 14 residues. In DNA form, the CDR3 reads TGTGCCAGCAGGCCCGCCGGGGGCACAGATACGCAGTATTTT. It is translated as CASRPAGGTDTQYF.

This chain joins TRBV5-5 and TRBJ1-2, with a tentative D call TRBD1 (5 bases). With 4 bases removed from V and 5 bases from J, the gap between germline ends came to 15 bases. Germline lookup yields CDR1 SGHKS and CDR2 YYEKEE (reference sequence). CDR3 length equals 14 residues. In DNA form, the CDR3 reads TGTGCCAGCAGCCCGTCCGGGACTTTATATGGCTACACCTTC. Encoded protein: CASSPSGTLYGYTF.

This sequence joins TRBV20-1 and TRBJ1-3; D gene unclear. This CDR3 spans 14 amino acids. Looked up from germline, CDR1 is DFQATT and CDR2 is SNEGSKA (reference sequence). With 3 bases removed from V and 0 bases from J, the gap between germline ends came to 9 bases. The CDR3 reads CSASSASSGNTIYF. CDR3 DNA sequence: TGCAGTGCTAGTAGTGCCAGCTCTGGAAACACCATATATTTT.

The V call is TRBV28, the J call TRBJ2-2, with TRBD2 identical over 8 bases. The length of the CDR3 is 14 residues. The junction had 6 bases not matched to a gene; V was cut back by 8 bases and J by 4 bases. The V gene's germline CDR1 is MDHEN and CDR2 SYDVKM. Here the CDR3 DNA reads TGTGCCAGCCGGGAGGGGGGGCGCACCGGGGAGCTGTTTTTT. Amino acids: CASREGGRTGELFF.

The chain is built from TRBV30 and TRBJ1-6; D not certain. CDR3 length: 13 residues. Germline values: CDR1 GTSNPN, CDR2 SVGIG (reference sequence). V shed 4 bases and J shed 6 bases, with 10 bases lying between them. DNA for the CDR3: TGTGCCTGGAATTGGCAGGTTAATTCACCCCTCCACTTT. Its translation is CAWNWQVNSPLHF.

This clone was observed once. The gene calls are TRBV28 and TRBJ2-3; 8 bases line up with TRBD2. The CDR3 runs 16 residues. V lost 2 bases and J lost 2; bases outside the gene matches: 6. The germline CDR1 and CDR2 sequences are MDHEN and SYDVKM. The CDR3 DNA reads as TGTGCCAGCAGTTTAGGAGGGACTAGAGACACAGATACGCAGTATTTT. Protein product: CASSLGGTRDTDTQYF.

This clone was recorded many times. The CDR3 here is CASSQIIPRQGEDYGYTF. The CDR3 DNA reads as TGCGCCAGCAGCCAAATCATACCGCGGCAGGGTGAGGACTATGGCTACACCTTC. V is TRBV4-1 and J is TRBJ1-2, with D maybe TRBD1 (5 bases). V was clipped by 2 bases and J by 3 bases, with 22 bases between them. The germline gives CDR1 MGHRA, CDR2 YSYEKL. CDR3 length: 18 amino acids.

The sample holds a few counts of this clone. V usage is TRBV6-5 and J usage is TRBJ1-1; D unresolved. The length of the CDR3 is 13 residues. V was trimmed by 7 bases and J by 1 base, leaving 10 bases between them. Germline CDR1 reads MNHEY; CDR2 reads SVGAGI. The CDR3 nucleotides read TGTGCCAGCAACCTCGGGAGGAACACTGAAGCTTTCTTT. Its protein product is CASNLGRNTEAFF.

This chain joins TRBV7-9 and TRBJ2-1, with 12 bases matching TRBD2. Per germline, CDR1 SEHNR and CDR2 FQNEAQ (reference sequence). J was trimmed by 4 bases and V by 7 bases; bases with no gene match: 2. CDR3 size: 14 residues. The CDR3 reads CASILAGGYNEQFF. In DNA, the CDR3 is TGTGCCAGCATCCTAGCGGGAGGGTACAATGAGCAGTTCTTC.

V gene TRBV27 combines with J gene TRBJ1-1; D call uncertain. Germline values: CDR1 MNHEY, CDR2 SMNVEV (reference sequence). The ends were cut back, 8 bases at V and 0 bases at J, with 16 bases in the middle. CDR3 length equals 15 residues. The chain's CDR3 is CASAPERRLNTEAFF. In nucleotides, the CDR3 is TGTGCCAGCGCTCCGGAACGGAGGTTGAACACTGAAGCTTTCTTT.

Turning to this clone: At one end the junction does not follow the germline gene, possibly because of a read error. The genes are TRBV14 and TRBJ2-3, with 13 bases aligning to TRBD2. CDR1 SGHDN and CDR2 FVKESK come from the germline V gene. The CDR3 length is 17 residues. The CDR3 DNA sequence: TGTGCCAGCAGCCCTAGGACTAGCGGGGGACTCACAAATACGCAGTATTTT. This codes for CASSPRTSGGLTNTQYF.

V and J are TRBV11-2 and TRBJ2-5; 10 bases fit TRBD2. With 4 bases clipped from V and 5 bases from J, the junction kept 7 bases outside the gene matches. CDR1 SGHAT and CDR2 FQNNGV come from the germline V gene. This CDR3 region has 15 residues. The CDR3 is CASSSGTSVGETQYF. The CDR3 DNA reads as TGTGCCAGCAGCTCTGGGACTAGCGTTGGGGAGACCCAGTACTTC.

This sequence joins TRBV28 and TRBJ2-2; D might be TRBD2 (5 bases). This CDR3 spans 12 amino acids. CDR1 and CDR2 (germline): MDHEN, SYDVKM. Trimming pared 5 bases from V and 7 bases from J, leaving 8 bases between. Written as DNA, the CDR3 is TGTGCCAGCAGTCGGACTGTCGGGGAGCTGTTTTTT. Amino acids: CASSRTVGELFF.

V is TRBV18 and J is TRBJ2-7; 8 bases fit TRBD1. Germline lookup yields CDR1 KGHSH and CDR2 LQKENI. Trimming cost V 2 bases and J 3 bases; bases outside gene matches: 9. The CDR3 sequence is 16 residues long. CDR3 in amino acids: CASSPFGTGNDYEQYF. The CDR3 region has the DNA TGTGCCAGCTCACCATTCGGGACAGGTAATGACTACGAGCAGTACTTC.

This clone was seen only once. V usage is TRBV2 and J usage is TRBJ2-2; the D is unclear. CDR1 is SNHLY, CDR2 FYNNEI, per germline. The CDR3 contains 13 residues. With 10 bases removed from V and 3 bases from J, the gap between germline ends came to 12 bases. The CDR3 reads CANGVVYTGELFF. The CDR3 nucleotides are TGTGCCAACGGAGTAGTTTACACCGGGGAGCTGTTTTTT.

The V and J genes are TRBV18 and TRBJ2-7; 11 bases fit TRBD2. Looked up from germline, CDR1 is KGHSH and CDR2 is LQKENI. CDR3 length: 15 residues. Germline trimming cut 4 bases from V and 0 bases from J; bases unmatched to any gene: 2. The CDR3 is CASSQGTSGSYEQYF. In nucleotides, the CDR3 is TGTGCCAGCTCACAGGGGACTAGCGGCTCCTACGAGCAGTACTTC.

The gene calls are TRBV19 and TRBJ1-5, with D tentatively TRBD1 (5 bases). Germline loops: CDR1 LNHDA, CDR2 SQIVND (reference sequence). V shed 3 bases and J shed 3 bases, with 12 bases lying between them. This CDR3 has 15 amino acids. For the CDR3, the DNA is TGTGCCAGTAGTATGGGGCAGGAACCCAATCAGCCCCAGCATTTT. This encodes CASSMGQEPNQPQHF. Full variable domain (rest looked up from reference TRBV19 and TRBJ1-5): DGGITQSPKYLFRKEGQNVTLSCEQNLNHDAMYWYRQDPGQGLRLIYYSQIVNDFQKGDIAEGYSVSREKKESFPLTVTSAQKNPTAFYLCASSMGQEPNQPQHFGDGTRLSIL.

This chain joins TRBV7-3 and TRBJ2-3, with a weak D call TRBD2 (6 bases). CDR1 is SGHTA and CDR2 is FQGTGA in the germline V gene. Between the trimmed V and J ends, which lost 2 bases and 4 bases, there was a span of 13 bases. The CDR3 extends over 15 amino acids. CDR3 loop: CASSLSASVSDTQYF. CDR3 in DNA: TGTGCCAGCAGCTTATCGGCTAGCGTTTCAGATACGCAGTATTTT. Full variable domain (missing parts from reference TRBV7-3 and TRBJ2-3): GAGVSQTPSNKVTEKGKYVELRCDPISGHTALYWYRQSLGQGPEFLIYFQGTGAADDSGLPNDRFFAVRPEGSVSTLKIQRTERGDSAVYLCASSLSASVSDTQYFGPGTRLTVL.

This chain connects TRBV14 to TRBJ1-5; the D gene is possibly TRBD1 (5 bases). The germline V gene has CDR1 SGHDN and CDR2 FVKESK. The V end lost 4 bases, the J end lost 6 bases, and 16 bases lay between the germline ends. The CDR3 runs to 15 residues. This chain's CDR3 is CASSLKGRGAQPQHF. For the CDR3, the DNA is TGTGCCAGCAGCCTAAAGGGCCGCGGGGCTCAGCCCCAGCATTTT.

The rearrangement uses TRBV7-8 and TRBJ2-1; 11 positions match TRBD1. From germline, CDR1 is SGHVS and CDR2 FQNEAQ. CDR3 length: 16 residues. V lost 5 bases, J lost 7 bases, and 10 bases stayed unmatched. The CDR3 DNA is TGTGCCAGCAGCACCAGTAGGGACAGGGGGAGGAATGAGCAGTTCTTC. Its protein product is CASSTSRDRGRNEQFF.